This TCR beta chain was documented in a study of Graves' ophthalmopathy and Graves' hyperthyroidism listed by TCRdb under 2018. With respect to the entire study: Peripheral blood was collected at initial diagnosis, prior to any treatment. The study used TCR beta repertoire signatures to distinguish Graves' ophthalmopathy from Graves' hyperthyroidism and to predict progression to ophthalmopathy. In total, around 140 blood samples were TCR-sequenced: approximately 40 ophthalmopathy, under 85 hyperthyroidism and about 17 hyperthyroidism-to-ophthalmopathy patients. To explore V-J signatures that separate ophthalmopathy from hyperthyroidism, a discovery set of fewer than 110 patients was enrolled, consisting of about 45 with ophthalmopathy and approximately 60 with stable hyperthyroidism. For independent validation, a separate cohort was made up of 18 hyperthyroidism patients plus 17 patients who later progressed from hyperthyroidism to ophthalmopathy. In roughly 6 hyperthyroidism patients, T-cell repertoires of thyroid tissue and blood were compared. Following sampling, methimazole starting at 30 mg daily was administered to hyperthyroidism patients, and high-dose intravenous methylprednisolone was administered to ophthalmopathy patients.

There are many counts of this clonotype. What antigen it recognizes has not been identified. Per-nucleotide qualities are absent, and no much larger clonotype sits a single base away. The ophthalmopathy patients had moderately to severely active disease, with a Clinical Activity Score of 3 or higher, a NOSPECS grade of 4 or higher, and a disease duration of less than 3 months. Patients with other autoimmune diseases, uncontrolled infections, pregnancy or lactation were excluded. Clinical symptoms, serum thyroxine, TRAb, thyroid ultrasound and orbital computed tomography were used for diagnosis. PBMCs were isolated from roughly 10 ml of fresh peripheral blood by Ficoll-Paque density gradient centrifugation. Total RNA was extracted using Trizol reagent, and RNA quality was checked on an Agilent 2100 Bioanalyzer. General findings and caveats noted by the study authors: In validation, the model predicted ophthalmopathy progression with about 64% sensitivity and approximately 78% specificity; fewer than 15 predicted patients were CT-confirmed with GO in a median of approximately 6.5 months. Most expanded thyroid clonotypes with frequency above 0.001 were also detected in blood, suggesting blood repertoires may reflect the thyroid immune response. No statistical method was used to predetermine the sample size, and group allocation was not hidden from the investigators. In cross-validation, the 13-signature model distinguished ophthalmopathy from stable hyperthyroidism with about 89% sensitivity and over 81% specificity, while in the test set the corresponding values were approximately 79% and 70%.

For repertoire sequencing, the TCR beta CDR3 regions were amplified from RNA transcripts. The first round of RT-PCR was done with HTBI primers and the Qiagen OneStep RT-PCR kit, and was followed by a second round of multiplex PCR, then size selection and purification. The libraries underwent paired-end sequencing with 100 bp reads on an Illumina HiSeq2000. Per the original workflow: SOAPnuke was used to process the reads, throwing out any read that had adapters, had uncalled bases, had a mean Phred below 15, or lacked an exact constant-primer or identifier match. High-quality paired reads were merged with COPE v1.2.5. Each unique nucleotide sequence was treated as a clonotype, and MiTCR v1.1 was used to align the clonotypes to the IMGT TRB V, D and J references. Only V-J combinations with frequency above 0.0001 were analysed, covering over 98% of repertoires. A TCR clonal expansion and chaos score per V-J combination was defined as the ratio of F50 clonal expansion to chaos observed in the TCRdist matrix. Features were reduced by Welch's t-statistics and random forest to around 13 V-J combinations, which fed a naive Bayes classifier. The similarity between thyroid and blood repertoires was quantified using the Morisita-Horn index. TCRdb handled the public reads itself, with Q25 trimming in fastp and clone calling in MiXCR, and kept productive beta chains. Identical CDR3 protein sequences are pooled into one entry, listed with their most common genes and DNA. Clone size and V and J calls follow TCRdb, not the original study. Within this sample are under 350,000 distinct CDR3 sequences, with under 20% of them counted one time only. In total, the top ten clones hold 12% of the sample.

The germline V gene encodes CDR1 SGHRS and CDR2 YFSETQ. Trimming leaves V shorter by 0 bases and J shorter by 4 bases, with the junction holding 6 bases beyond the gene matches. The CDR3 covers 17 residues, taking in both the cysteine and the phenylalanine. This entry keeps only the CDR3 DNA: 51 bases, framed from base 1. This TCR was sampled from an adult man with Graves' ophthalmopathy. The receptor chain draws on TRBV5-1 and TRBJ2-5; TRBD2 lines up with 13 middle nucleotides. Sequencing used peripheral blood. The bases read TGCGCCAGCAGCTTGGTCGGACTAGCGGGAGTAGGAGAGACCCAGTACTTC. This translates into CASSLVGLAGVGETQYF.